This T cell receptor (beta chain) was recovered during a study of T cell responses to AZD1222 COVID-19 vaccine. Study as a whole: Second doses at about 4 or about 12 weeks were pooled.

Comment on this clone: Its antigen is not identified.

Profiled with immunoSEQ multiplex PCR; TCRdb holds only in-frame clones, not every one. Here the sample spans about 180,000 clones, about 90% being singletons. Study results and caveats: The study sampled repertoires only after the peak T cell response. Clonal diversity may have been underestimated, and the donors were mostly white British, with more females than males.

This sample comprised peripheral blood, obtained on day 0 of AZD1222 vaccination. This receptor was taken from an adult in good health.

The CDR3 DNA sequence: TGTGCCAGCAGCCGCCTTTTCTTGGAGACCCAGTACTTC. Translating gives CASSRLFLETQYF. V and J are TRBV7-7 and TRBJ2-5, with D unresolved. Germline V gene data show CDR1 as SSHAT and CDR2 as FNYEAQ (reference sequence). The length of the CDR3 is 13 residues. V dropped 5 bases and J dropped 5 bases, with 12 bases sitting between them.